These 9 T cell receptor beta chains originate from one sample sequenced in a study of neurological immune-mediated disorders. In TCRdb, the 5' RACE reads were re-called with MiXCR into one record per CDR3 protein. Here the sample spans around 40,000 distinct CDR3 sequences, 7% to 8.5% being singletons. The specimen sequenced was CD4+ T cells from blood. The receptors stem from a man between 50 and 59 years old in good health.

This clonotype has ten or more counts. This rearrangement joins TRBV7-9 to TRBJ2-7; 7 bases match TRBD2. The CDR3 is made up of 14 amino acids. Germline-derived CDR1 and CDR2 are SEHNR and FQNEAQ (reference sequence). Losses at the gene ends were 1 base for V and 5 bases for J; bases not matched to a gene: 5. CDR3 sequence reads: CASSLVGGSNEQYF. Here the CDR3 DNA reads TGTGCCAGCAGCTTAGTGGGCGGGAGCAACGAGCAGTACTTC.

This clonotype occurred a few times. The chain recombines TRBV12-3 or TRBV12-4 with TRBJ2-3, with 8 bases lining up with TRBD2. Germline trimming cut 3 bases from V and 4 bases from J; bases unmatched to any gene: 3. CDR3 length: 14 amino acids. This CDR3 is CASSFAGGPDTQYF. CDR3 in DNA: TGTGCCAGCAGTTTTGCGGGGGGCCCAGATACGCAGTATTTT.

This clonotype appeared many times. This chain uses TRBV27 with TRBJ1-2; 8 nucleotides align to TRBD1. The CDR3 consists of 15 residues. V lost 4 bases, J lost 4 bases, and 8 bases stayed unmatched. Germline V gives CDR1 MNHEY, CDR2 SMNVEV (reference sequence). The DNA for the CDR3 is TGTGCCAGCAGTTCCGCGGACAGGGTAGGCTATGGCTACACCTTC. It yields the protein CASSSADRVGYGYTF.

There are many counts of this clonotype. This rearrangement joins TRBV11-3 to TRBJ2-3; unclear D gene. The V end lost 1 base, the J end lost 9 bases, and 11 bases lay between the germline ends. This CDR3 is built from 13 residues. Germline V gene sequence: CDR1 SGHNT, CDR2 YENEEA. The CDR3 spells CASSLVARATQYF. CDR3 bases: TGTGCCAGCAGCTTAGTAGCTAGGGCCACGCAGTATTTT.

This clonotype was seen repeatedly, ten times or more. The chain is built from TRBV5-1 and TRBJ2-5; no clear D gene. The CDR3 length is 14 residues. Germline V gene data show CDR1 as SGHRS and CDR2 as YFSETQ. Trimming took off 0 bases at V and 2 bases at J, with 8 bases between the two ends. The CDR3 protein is CASSLEWRQETQYF. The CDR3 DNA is TGCGCCAGCAGCTTGGAATGGCGGCAAGAGACCCAGTACTTC.

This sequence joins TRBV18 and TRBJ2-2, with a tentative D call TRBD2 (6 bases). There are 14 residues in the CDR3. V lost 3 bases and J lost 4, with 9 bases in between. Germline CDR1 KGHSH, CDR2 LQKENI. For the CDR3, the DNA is TGTGCCAGCTCACCCTCAGCGGGCACCGGGGAGCTGTTTTTT. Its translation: CASSPSAGTGELFF.

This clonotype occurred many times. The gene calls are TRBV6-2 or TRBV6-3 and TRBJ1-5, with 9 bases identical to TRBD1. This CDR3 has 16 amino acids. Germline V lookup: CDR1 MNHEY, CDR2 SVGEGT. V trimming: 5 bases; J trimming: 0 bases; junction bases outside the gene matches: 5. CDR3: CASSPDRGNSNQPQHF. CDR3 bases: TGTGCCAGCAGTCCTGACAGGGGGAATAGCAATCAGCCCCAGCATTTT.

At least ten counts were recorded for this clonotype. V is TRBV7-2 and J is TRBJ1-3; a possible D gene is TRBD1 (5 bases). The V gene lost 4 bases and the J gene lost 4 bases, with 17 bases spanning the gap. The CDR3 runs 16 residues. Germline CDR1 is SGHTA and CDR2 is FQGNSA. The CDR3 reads CASSSSPGRSGNTIYF. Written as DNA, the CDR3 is TGTGCCAGCAGCTCGTCCCCGGGGCGGTCAGGAAACACCATATATTTT.

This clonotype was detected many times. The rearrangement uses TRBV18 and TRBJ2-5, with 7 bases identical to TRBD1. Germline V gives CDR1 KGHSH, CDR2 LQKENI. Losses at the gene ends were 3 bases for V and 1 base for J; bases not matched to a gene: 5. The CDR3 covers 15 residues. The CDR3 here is CASSPRGNSQETQYF. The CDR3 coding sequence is TGTGCCAGCTCACCCAGGGGGAATAGCCAAGAGACCCAGTACTTC.